The next 29 T cell receptor beta chains were all read from a single sample in a study of blood T cell repertoires in COVID-19. The data were produced by immunoSEQ multiplex PCR, yet TCRdb's version contains in-frame clones alone and is incomplete. This table holds 65,000 or so clones, more than 90% found once. The sequencing input was peripheral blood. Receptor source: a man aged 55 to 70 with acute or convalescent COVID-19.

This chain uses TRBV5-6 with TRBJ2-3; 8 bases map to TRBD1. The germline V gene encodes CDR1 SGHDT and CDR2 YYEEEE. This CDR3 is 17 amino acids long. The junction had 9 bases not matched to a gene; V was cut back by 0 bases and J by 3 bases. CDR3 sequence: CASSLASTGGRTDTQYF. DNA for the CDR3: TGTGCCAGCAGCTTGGCCAGCACAGGGGGACGGACAGATACGCAGTATTTT.

The chain carries TRBV7-2 and TRBJ2-1, with 7 bases aligning to TRBD2. The CDR3 is 16 amino acids. V was pared by 0 bases and J by 8 bases, with 10 bases of the junction left unmatched. CDR1 is SGHTA, CDR2 FQGNSA, per germline. CDR3 protein: CASSLAHGLVSDEQFF. The CDR3 region has the DNA TGTGCCAGCAGCTTAGCGCACGGACTAGTTTCGGATGAGCAGTTCTTC.

This chain joins TRBV6-5 and TRBJ1-1; D is unclear. The germline V gene encodes CDR1 MNHEY and CDR2 SVGAGI. V was shortened by 7 bases and J by 2 bases, with 8 bases between the two germline ends. The CDR3 has 12 residues. This CDR3 reads CASIMGNTEAFF. DNA of the CDR3: TGTGCCAGCATAATGGGCAACACTGAAGCTTTCTTT.

The chain links TRBV10-3 to TRBJ1-1, with TRBD1 identical over 8 bases. Germline CDR1 ENHRY, CDR2 SYGVKD. The CDR3 covers 14 residues. The V segment lost 7 bases and the J segment 4 bases; nucleotides outside the gene matches: 8. The CDR3: CAITSQGGGTEAFF. As DNA, the CDR3 is TGTGCCATCACTTCACAGGGGGGAGGCACTGAAGCTTTCTTT.

V usage is TRBV2 and J usage is TRBJ2-2; 10 bases are a match to TRBD2. The CDR3 totals 16 residues. V dropped 10 bases and J dropped 6; count of bases not matched to a gene: 14. Germline V gene sequence: CDR1 SNHLY, CDR2 FYNNEI. CDR3 residues: CATRWGSGGAAGELFF. The CDR3, as DNA: TGTGCCACCCGGTGGGGCAGCGGGGGGGCCGCCGGGGAGCTGTTTTTT.

The chain is built from TRBV5-1 and TRBJ1-4; 9 bases line up with TRBD1. Germline trimming cut 1 base from V and 8 bases from J; bases unmatched to any gene: 9. The germline V gene has CDR1 SGHRS and CDR2 YFSETQ. This CDR3 contains 16 residues. The CDR3 loop is CASSLTPQGAGEKLFF. CDR3 in DNA: TGCGCCAGCAGCTTGACACCACAGGGGGCAGGGGAAAAACTGTTTTTT.

V gene TRBV5-4 combines with J gene TRBJ1-2, with a tentative D call TRBD1 (6 bases). The ends were cut back, 2 bases at V and 8 bases at J, with 10 bases in the middle. The V gene's germline CDR1 is SGHNT and CDR2 YYREEE (reference sequence). This CDR3 comprises 12 residues. Written as DNA, the CDR3 is TGTGCCAGCAGCTTCCCCCAGGGGGGCTACACCTTC. It codes for CASSFPQGGYTF. The whole variable domain, filled in from reference TRBV5-4 and TRBJ1-2, reads ETGVTQSPTHLIKTRGQQVTLRCSSQSGHNTVSWYQQALGQGPQFIFQYYREEENGRGNFPPRFSGLQFPNYSSELNVNALELDDSALYLCASSFPQGGYTFGSGTRLTVV.

This clone was detected only once. The chain carries TRBV20-1 and TRBJ1-5; 12 nucleotides agree with TRBD1. CDR1 DFQATT and CDR2 SNEGSKA come from the germline V gene (reference sequence). The trim removed 3 bases at V and 6 bases at J, leaving 6 bases unmatched. This CDR3 is 15 amino acids long. The CDR3 here is CSASGTGGMVQPQHF. CDR3 DNA sequence: TGCAGTGCTAGTGGGACAGGGGGCATGGTTCAGCCCCAGCATTTT.

The CDR3 sequence: CSASTDTQYF. The DNA for the CDR3 is TGCAGCGCCTCCACAGATACGCAGTATTTT. The gene calls are TRBV29-1 and TRBJ2-3; D remains unclear. Germline CDR1 reads SQVTM; CDR2 reads ANQGSEA. Trimming pared 7 bases from V and 2 bases from J, leaving 4 bases between. This CDR3 is built from 10 residues.

The rearrangement joins TRBV11-2 to TRBJ1-2; D is uncertain. Germline V CDR1 and CDR2: SGHAT, FQNNGV. The CDR3 is 15 residues long. V lost 5 bases and J lost 3, with 16 bases in between. The CDR3, as DNA: TGTGCCAGCAGCCCGTACAACCTTGCCGACTATGGCTACACCTTC. Translated: CASSPYNLADYGYTF.

The rearrangement uses TRBV5-1 and TRBJ2-1; possible D gene TRBD1, 5 bases. The V end was cut by 4 bases, the J end by 7 bases, with 9 bases between. The CDR3 is 12 residues long. Germline V gene lookup returns CDR1 SGHRS and CDR2 YFSETQ. As DNA, the CDR3 is TGCGCCAGCAGCGACGACAGTAATGAGCAGTTCTTC. It codes for CASSDDSNEQFF.

V usage is TRBV2 and J usage is TRBJ1-5; 11 bases match TRBD1. In germline, CDR1 is SNHLY, CDR2 FYNNEI. The length of the CDR3 is 14 residues. Trimming cost V 6 bases and J 6 bases; bases outside gene matches: 4. CDR3 coding DNA: TGTGCCAGCAGGGGACAGGGGGTGGTTCAGCCCCAGCATTTT. It specifies CASRGQGVVQPQHF. Using reference TRBV2 and TRBJ1-5 for the parts outside the CDR3, the full variable domain is EPEVTQTPSHQVTQMGQEVILRCVPISNHLYFYWYRQILGQKVEFLVSFYNNEISEKSEIFDDQFSVERPDGSNFTLKIRSTKLEDSAMYFCASRGQGVVQPQHFGDGTRLSIL.

In this sample, this clone turned up once. The chain combines TRBV5-1 with TRBJ1-1, with 8 bases identical to TRBD1. CDR1 and CDR2 (germline): SGHRS, YFSETQ. The CDR3 runs to 15 residues. After removal of 4 bases from V and 4 bases from J, the junction contained 9 bases not matched to a gene. The CDR3 sequence is CASSRSGGEGTEAFF. CDR3 in DNA: TGCGCCAGCAGCCGATCAGGGGGCGAAGGCACTGAAGCTTTCTTT. Full variable domain (outside the CDR3, taken from reference TRBV5-1 and TRBJ1-1): KAGVTQTPRYLIKTRGQQVTLSCSPISGHRSVSWYQQTPGQGLQFLFEYFSETQRNKGNFPGRFSGRQFSNSRSEMNVSTLELGDSALYLCASSRSGGEGTEAFFGQGTRLTVV.

The chain joins TRBV2 to TRBJ1-6; D may be TRBD1 (5 bases). Germline values: CDR1 SNHLY, CDR2 FYNNEI. Trimming took off 3 bases at V and 6 bases at J, with 15 bases between the two ends. This CDR3 comprises 16 residues. The CDR3 DNA reads TGTGCCAGCAGTGAGGAATTTGGGGGGTTTAATTCACCCCTCCACTTT. Translated: CASSEEFGGFNSPLHF.

The V call is TRBV15, the J call TRBJ2-5; 7 bases align to TRBD1. V lost 8 bases and J lost 3; bases outside the gene matches: 6. This CDR3 is built from 13 residues. Looked up from germline, CDR1 is LNHNV and CDR2 is YYDKDF (reference sequence). The CDR3 DNA follows: TGTGCCACCGAGAAAGGGGGCGAAGAGACCCAGTACTTC. It specifies CATEKGGEETQYF.

The chain joins TRBV2 to TRBJ1-1, with D unresolved. The CDR3 has 15 amino acids. Trimming took off 7 bases at V and 0 bases at J, with 15 bases between the two ends. Germline V gene sequence: CDR1 SNHLY, CDR2 FYNNEI. The CDR3 here is CASKRVEEVNTEAFF. CDR3 DNA sequence: TGTGCCAGCAAGAGGGTTGAGGAGGTGAACACTGAAGCTTTCTTT.

This sequence joins TRBV19 and TRBJ2-3; weak D call: TRBD1 (7 bases). Trimming removed 4 bases from V and 2 bases from J, with 31 bases in between. Germline values: CDR1 LNHDA, CDR2 SQIVND (reference sequence). The CDR3 runs to 21 residues. CDR3 protein: CASSTGGSTGYRLGLTDTQYF. The CDR3 coding sequence is TGTGCCAGTAGTACCGGGGGTTCGACAGGGTATCGATTAGGTCTCACAGATACGCAGTATTTT.

The gene calls are TRBV7-8 and TRBJ1-1; D unclear. V was trimmed by 5 bases and J by 7 bases, leaving 8 bases between them. The CDR3 has 11 amino acids. Germline V gives CDR1 SGHVS, CDR2 FQNEAQ. The CDR3 spells CASSPSYEAFF. In DNA, the CDR3 is TGTGCCAGCAGCCCGTCTTATGAAGCTTTCTTT.

This rearrangement joins TRBV5-1 to TRBJ2-3, with D tentatively TRBD1 (6 bases). The CDR3 length is 14 residues. Germline V gives CDR1 SGHRS, CDR2 YFSETQ. V lost 5 bases and J 5 bases, leaving 15 bases between the germline ends. CDR3 in amino acids: CASSFEQGGDTQYF. The DNA for the CDR3 is TGCGCCAGCAGTTTTGAACAGGGCGGAGATACGCAGTATTTT.

The V call is TRBV5-6, the J call TRBJ2-4; possible D gene TRBD1, 6 bases. Germline lookup yields CDR1 SGHDT and CDR2 YYEEEE. V was clipped by 4 bases and J by 3 bases, with 14 bases between them. The CDR3 spans 15 residues. The CDR3 DNA is TGTGCCAGCAGCCTTTTGGCAGGGGACAAAAACATTCAGTACTTC. Amino acids: CASSLLAGDKNIQYF.

This chain links TRBV10-3 with TRBJ1-2; 7 bases match TRBD1. The germline gives CDR1 ENHRY, CDR2 SYGVKD. The ends lost 11 bases at V and 3 bases at J; junction bases unmatched: 12. The CDR3 has 14 amino acids. CDR3 in amino acids: CASFRDSGDYGYTF. Written as DNA, the CDR3 is TGTGCCTCCTTCCGGGACAGCGGCGACTATGGCTACACCTTC.

The chain uses TRBV27 and TRBJ2-3; maybe TRBD1 (5 bases). There are 14 residues in the CDR3. Looked up from germline, CDR1 is MNHEY and CDR2 is SMNVEV (reference sequence). Trimming left V 1 base short and J 3 bases short, with 8 bases between. The CDR3 region has the DNA TGTGCCAGCAGTTTATATCAGGGAACAGATACGCAGTATTTT. Encoded protein: CASSLYQGTDTQYF.

V gene TRBV6-6 combines with J gene TRBJ1-2, with 7 nucleotides matching TRBD1. The germline V gene has CDR1 MNHNY and CDR2 SVGAGI (reference sequence). The length of the CDR3 is 14 residues. Trimming removed 6 bases from V and 6 bases from J; junction bases left unmatched: 10. The CDR3 here is CASSPSDRVDGYTF. In DNA, the CDR3 is TGTGCCAGCAGCCCCTCCGACAGGGTAGATGGCTACACCTTC.

J is TRBJ1-1 and V is TRBV2, with 7 positions matching TRBD1. CDR3 length: 13 residues. The J segment lost 1 base and the V segment lost 5 bases, leaving 1 base of the junction unmatched. Germline assignment: CDR1 SNHLY and CDR2 FYNNEI. Here the CDR3 reads CASSTGENTEAFF. CDR3 sequence (DNA): TGTGCCAGCAGTACAGGGGAGAACACTGAAGCTTTCTTT.

The V gene is TRBV18, the J gene TRBJ1-5; D remains ambiguous. CDR1 is KGHSH and CDR2 is LQKENI in the germline V gene. The germline V and J ends were trimmed by 5 bases and 1 base, with 15 bases remaining between them. The CDR3 extends over 16 amino acids. CDR3 residues: CASSNRDPGSNQPQHF. As DNA, the CDR3 is TGTGCCAGCTCAAACCGGGATCCGGGGAGCAATCAGCCCCAGCATTTT.

In this sample, this clone turned up a few times. The chain uses TRBV6-4 and TRBJ2-3; 8 bases fit TRBD2. V trimming: 3 bases; J trimming: 2 bases; junction bases outside the gene matches: 4. Per germline, CDR1 MRHNA and CDR2 SNTAGT. There are 15 residues in the CDR3. CDR3 sequence: CASSDSGAHTDTQYF. DNA of the CDR3: TGTGCCAGCAGTGATAGCGGGGCTCACACAGATACGCAGTATTTT.

This clone has only a few counts. The rearrangement links TRBV2 to TRBJ2-7; D ambiguous. Germline CDR1 SNHLY, CDR2 FYNNEI. CDR3 length: 12 amino acids. Between the trimmed V and J ends, which lost 8 bases and 5 bases, there was a span of 13 bases. Here the CDR3 reads CASGENPHEQYF. The DNA for the CDR3 is TGTGCCAGCGGAGAGAATCCCCACGAGCAGTACTTC. Full variable domain (remainder filled in from reference TRBV2 and TRBJ2-7): EPEVTQTPSHQVTQMGQEVILRCVPISNHLYFYWYRQILGQKVEFLVSFYNNEISEKSEIFDDQFSVERPDGSNFTLKIRSTKLEDSAMYFCASGENPHEQYFGPGTRLTVT.

The chain links TRBV15 to TRBJ1-4; maybe TRBD1 (6 bases). CDR1 and CDR2 (germline): LNHNV, YYDKDF (reference sequence). The ends were cut back, 3 bases at V and 2 bases at J, with 13 bases in the middle. CDR3 length: 16 amino acids. This chain's CDR3 is CATSSRQGYTNEKLFF. DNA for the CDR3: TGTGCCACCAGCAGCCGCCAGGGGTATACTAATGAAAAACTGTTTTTT. The whole variable domain, remainder taken from reference TRBV15 and TRBJ1-4, is DAMVIQNPRYQVTQFGKPVTLSCSQTLNHNVMYWYQQKSSQAPKLLFHYYDKDFNNEADTPDNFQSRRPNTSFCFLDIRSPGLGDTAMYLCATSSRQGYTNEKLFFGSGTQLSVL.

This clone was observed a single time. The chain combines TRBV19 with TRBJ1-1; tentative D call: TRBD1 (6 bases). Germline V gives CDR1 LNHDA, CDR2 SQIVND (reference sequence). The CDR3 is 15 amino acids. The V end was cut by 4 bases, the J end by 0 bases, with 12 bases between. The CDR3 bases are TGTGCCAGTAGTACTACGGGACAACTGAACACTGAAGCTTTCTTT. Translation: CASSTTGQLNTEAFF.